These 11 T cell receptor beta chains came from one sample sequenced in a study of pediatric ulcerative colitis. Assay used: immunoSEQ multiplex PCR; TCRdb lists only in-frame clones, some missing. The repertoire holds 50,000 to 65,000 clones, with less than 90% as singletons. Sequencing was performed on blood. Every receptor here comes from a boy aged 5-17 years with severe ulcerative colitis.

The CDR3 sequence: CASSEAETGGYEQYF. In DNA form, the CDR3 reads TGTGCCAGCAGTGAAGCCGAGACAGGGGGCTACGAGCAGTACTTC. This chain joins TRBV6-1 and TRBJ2-7; 9 bases match TRBD1. With V trimmed by 0 bases and J by 3 bases, 3 bases remained unmatched. The V gene's germline CDR1 is MNHNS and CDR2 SASEGT. This CDR3 region has 15 residues.

Notes on this clone: Other DNA variants within this sample encode the same CDR3. This rearrangement joins TRBV6-5 to TRBJ2-1, with unresolved D. The CDR3 spans 13 residues. V lost 4 bases and J lost 4, with 8 bases in between. Germline CDR1 is MNHEY and CDR2 is SVGAGI. CDR3 sequence reads: CASSFTVYNEQFF. The CDR3 DNA reads TGTGCCAGCAGTTTTACAGTTTACAATGAGCAGTTCTTC.

The chain uses TRBV6-5 and TRBJ1-5; D uncertain. V dropped 4 bases and J dropped 9 bases, with 16 bases sitting between them. The CDR3 loop spans 14 amino acids. Looked up from germline, CDR1 is MNHEY and CDR2 is SVGAGI. The CDR3 DNA follows: TGTGCCAGCAGTTCCCGCCAGGCCGCGACGCCCCAGCATTTT. Its translation is CASSSRQAATPQHF.

This clone was found once. This chain uses TRBV27 with TRBJ2-7, with D perhaps being TRBD1 or TRBD2 (6 bases each). Germline CDR1 reads MNHEY; CDR2 reads SMNVEV (reference sequence). V shed 5 bases and J shed 2 bases, with 28 bases lying between them. There are 19 residues in the CDR3. The CDR3 loop is CASSPVFLVGGRTPYEQYF. The CDR3 DNA reads as TGTGCCAGCAGTCCAGTCTTTTTGGTCGGGGGCAGGACGCCCTACGAGCAGTACTTC.

Comment on this clone: Other DNA sequences in this sample translate to the same CDR3. This chain links TRBV29-1 with TRBJ2-3; a possible D gene is TRBD2 (6 bases). V was cut by 3 bases and J by 5 bases, with 18 bases left in between. The CDR3 consists of 15 residues. Germline values: CDR1 SQVTM, CDR2 ANQGSEA. CDR3 DNA: TGCAGCGTTGACGTTGCTCTAGCGAGATTAGATACGCAGTATTTT. As protein: CSVDVALARLDTQYF.

This clone has just one count. CDR3 amino acids: CASIRSGSSYEQYF. CDR3 nucleotide sequence: TGTGCCAGCATTAGAAGCGGGAGCTCCTACGAGCAGTACTTC. The chain employs TRBV6-6 and TRBJ2-7, with TRBD2 matching over 8 bases. Germline V gene sequence: CDR1 MNHNY, CDR2 SVGAGI (reference sequence). This CDR3 has 14 residues. V shed 7 bases and J 0 bases; nucleotides not matched to a gene: 5.

The chain carries TRBV9 and TRBJ1-4; 8 bases match TRBD1. The CDR3 contains 15 residues. Germline assignment: CDR1 SGDLS and CDR2 YYNGEE. The J segment lost 7 bases and the V segment lost 0 bases, leaving 5 bases of the junction unmatched. CDR3 nucleotide sequence: TGTGCCAGCAGCGTAGAATCGACAGGGGTTGAAAAACTGTTTTTT. It encodes CASSVESTGVEKLFF.

V gene TRBV19 combines with J gene TRBJ2-7, with D hard to call. Germline lookup yields CDR1 LNHDA and CDR2 SQIVND (reference sequence). This CDR3 is built from 14 residues. V was pared by 3 bases and J by 0 bases, with 9 bases between. The CDR3 loop reads CASSMLDRSYEQYF. The CDR3 region has the DNA TGTGCCAGTAGTATGCTGGACCGCTCCTACGAGCAGTACTTC.

The V call is TRBV7-6, the J call TRBJ2-3; D possibly corresponds to TRBD1 (5 bases). Germline V gene lookup returns CDR1 SGHVS and CDR2 FNYEAQ. The V and J ends lost 5 bases and 6 bases respectively, with 15 bases between them. The CDR3 has 14 amino acids. CDR3 sequence: CASSADIIGDTQYF. CDR3 DNA: TGTGCCAGCAGCGCGGACATCATTGGGGATACGCAGTATTTT.

The chain recombines TRBV30 with TRBJ1-2; the D is unclear. Germline V gives CDR1 GTSNPN, CDR2 SVGIG (reference sequence). The CDR3 extends over 12 amino acids. Trimming cost V 1 base and J 7 bases, with 10 bases left between them. DNA of the CDR3: TGTGCCTGGAGTGAGGTGTGGTCTGGCTACACCTTC. Translating gives CAWSEVWSGYTF. The entire variable domain, with the rest obtained from reference TRBV30 and TRBJ1-2, is as follows: SQTIHQWPATLVQPVGSPLSLECTVEGTSNPNLYWYRQAAGRGLQLLFYSVGIGQISSEVPQNLSASRPQDRQFILSSKKLLLSDSGFYLCAWSEVWSGYTFGSGTRLTVV.

This chain uses TRBV28 with TRBJ2-7; D may be TRBD2 (5 bases). Germline CDR1 is MDHEN and CDR2 is SYDVKM. V shed 8 bases and J shed 2 bases, with 19 bases lying between them. The CDR3 totals 15 residues. As DNA, the CDR3 is TGTGCCAGCGTCCATCAAGGAGGTAGGGCCTACGAGCAGTACTTC. This translates into CASVHQGGRAYEQYF.